The 25 T cell receptor beta chains reported below all come from one sample, sequenced in a study of blood T cell repertoires in COVID-19 (dated by TCRdb to the early 2020s). Library creation used the immunoSEQ multiplex PCR assay. In TCRdb, the immuneACCESS table is reduced to in-frame sequences with V and J assigned. These tables do not hold every clone; where another copy was compared, an unresolved V gene accounts for under half, and the others remain unexplained. Within this sample are about 240,000 clones, with about four fifths of them counted one time only. Of the sample, 6% to 8% falls within the top ten clones. What was sequenced was peripheral blood. These receptors were obtained from a woman of 80 years or more with COVID-19, enrolled during active disease.

The rearrangement links TRBV2 to TRBJ1-5; TRBD1 matches 10 bases. The J segment lost 1 base and the V segment lost 6 bases, leaving 12 bases of the junction unmatched. Germline CDR1 and CDR2: SNHLY and FYNNEI. The CDR3 is 18 amino acids. The CDR3 DNA reads TGTGCCAGCAGCCCCGACAGGGGGCCTGGAGGAAGCAATCAGCCCCAGCATTTT. It yields the protein CASSPDRGPGGSNQPQHF.

This clone occurred once. V is TRBV11-3 and J is TRBJ2-3, with 8 positions matching TRBD2. CDR3 length: 16 amino acids. Losses at the gene ends were 3 bases for V and 0 bases for J; bases not matched to a gene: 5. CDR1 is SGHNT, CDR2 YENEEA, per germline. Here the CDR3 reads CASSFGGGLSTDTQYF. CDR3 nucleotide sequence: TGTGCCAGCAGCTTCGGCGGGGGGCTTAGCACAGATACGCAGTATTTT.

The chain uses TRBV28 and TRBJ1-6; D is uncertain. CDR1 MDHEN and CDR2 SYDVKM come from the germline V gene. V was clipped by 6 bases and J by 2 bases, with 11 bases between them. This CDR3 is built from 15 residues. The CDR3 bases are TGTGCCAGCAGCGGCCCCGGGGCCTATAATTCACCCCTCCACTTT. Amino acid sequence: CASSGPGAYNSPLHF.

The chain has TRBV6-5 and TRBJ1-6; TRBD1 aligns across 8 bases. V lost 5 bases to trimming and J lost 11 bases; unmatched junction nucleotides: 8. The CDR3 runs 14 residues. Germline CDR1 and CDR2: MNHEY and SVGAGI. The CDR3 nucleotides read TGTGCCAGCAGTCGCCTGACAGGGGAAACACCCCTCCACTTT. Amino acids: CASSRLTGETPLHF.

The gene calls are TRBV6-5 and TRBJ1-3; no reliable D call. CDR1 and CDR2 from the germline V gene are MNHEY and SVGAGI. V was pared by 5 bases and J by 0 bases, with 11 bases between. The CDR3 is 15 amino acids. The CDR3 nucleotides read TGTGCCAGCAGTCGGCGGCCAGACTCTGGAAACACCATATATTTT. As protein: CASSRRPDSGNTIYF.

As to this clone: Other DNA sequences in this specimen translate into the identical CDR3. The chain carries TRBV7-9 and TRBJ1-4; a weak D match, TRBD1 (5 bases). This CDR3 contains 15 residues. V was trimmed by 9 bases and J by 5 bases, leaving 19 bases between them. Germline V gene sequence: CDR1 SEHNR, CDR2 FQNEAQ (reference sequence). CDR3 sequence reads: CASSTSRALNEKLFF. CDR3 bases: TGTGCCAGTTCCACGTCCAGGGCTCTGAATGAAAAACTGTTTTTT.

The chain couples TRBV5-5 to TRBJ2-7; D is uncertain. Germline V lookup: CDR1 SGHKS, CDR2 YYEKEE (reference sequence). This CDR3 is built from 12 residues. V was clipped by 0 bases and J by 7 bases, with 8 bases between them. Here the CDR3 reads CASSLAYEEQYF. The CDR3 DNA reads TGTGCCAGCAGCTTGGCCTATGAAGAGCAGTACTTC. The full variable domain, completed using reference TRBV5-5 and TRBJ2-7, is DAGVTQSPTHLIKTRGQQVTLRCSPISGHKSVSWYQQVLGQGPQFIFQYYEKEERGRGNFPDRFSARQFPNYSSELNVNALLLGDSALYLCASSLAYEEQYFGPGTRLTVT.

This chain uses TRBV25-1 with TRBJ2-7; 9 nucleotides agree with TRBD1. V trimming: 6 bases; J trimming: 6 bases; junction bases outside the gene matches: 15. The germline CDR1 and CDR2 sequences are MGHDK and SYGVNS. The CDR3 spans 16 residues. The CDR3, as DNA: TGTGCCAGCAGCACCGGCGATAACAGGGGGCTGGGCGAGCAGTACTTC. Its protein product is CASSTGDNRGLGEQYF.

As to this clone: The sample holds other DNA sequences that translate to the same CDR3. The V and J genes are TRBV27 and TRBJ1-5; D unclear. The CDR3 extends over 14 amino acids. CDR1 is MNHEY and CDR2 is SMNVEV in the germline V gene (reference sequence). Trimming pared 5 bases from V and 0 bases from J, leaving 8 bases between. The CDR3 bases are TGTGCCAGCAGTCACCGGGATAGCAATCAGCCCCAGCATTTT. Its translation: CASSHRDSNQPQHF.

Here the CDR3 reads CASSPTTSGVYNEQFF. The CDR3 DNA sequence: TGTGCCAGCTCACCGACGACTAGCGGGGTATACAATGAGCAGTTCTTC. The J gene is TRBJ2-1, the V gene TRBV18; TRBD2 matches at 11 bases. Per the germline V gene, CDR1 is KGHSH and CDR2 is LQKENI. The CDR3 loop spans 16 amino acids. V lost 3 bases, J lost 4 bases, and 5 bases stayed unmatched. The variable domain in full, with the rest retrieved from reference TRBV18 and TRBJ2-1, is NAGVMQNPRHLVRRRGQEARLRCSPMKGHSHVYWYRQLPEEGLKFMVYLQKENIIDESGMPKERFSAEFPKEGPSILRIQQVVRGDSAAYFCASSPTTSGVYNEQFFGPGTRLTVL.

The V call is TRBV7-9, the J call TRBJ1-1, with D maybe TRBD1 (5 bases). Trimming took off 4 bases at V and 0 bases at J, with 12 bases between the two ends. The CDR3 consists of 15 residues. Germline CDR1 SEHNR, CDR2 FQNEAQ (reference sequence). The CDR3: CASSSQGLVNTEAFF. The CDR3 bases are TGTGCCAGCAGCTCTCAGGGACTGGTGAACACTGAAGCTTTCTTT.

This clone was detected only once. The chain combines TRBV5-4 with TRBJ2-7, with 7 bases matching TRBD1. The ends lost 2 bases at V and 5 bases at J; junction bases unmatched: 7. The germline V gene encodes CDR1 SGHNT and CDR2 YYREEE (reference sequence). CDR3 length: 14 amino acids. CDR3 sequence reads: CASSLQGRSDEQYF. As DNA, the CDR3 is TGTGCCAGCAGCTTACAGGGGCGCTCGGACGAGCAGTACTTC.

This chain links TRBV5-5 with TRBJ1-2; TRBD1 agrees at 9 bases. Looked up from germline, CDR1 is SGHKS and CDR2 is YYEKEE (reference sequence). V shed 3 bases and J 4 bases; nucleotides not matched to a gene: 10. This CDR3 is built from 16 residues. Here the CDR3 DNA reads TGTGCCAGCAGCTGGGGACAGGGCCAGGGGGTCTATGGCTACACCTTC. It codes for CASSWGQGQGVYGYTF.

The V and J genes are TRBV7-2 and TRBJ2-7; 12 bases are shared with TRBD1. Germline CDR1 is SGHTA and CDR2 is FQGNSA. Germline trimming cut 0 bases from V and 7 bases from J; bases unmatched to any gene: 7. This CDR3 is 16 amino acids long. CDR3 protein: CASSLAGQGARWEQYF. Here the CDR3 DNA reads TGTGCCAGCAGCTTAGCGGGACAGGGGGCCCGCTGGGAGCAGTACTTC.

The chain is built from TRBV28 and TRBJ1-3; 9 bases agree with TRBD1. The CDR3 has 18 amino acids. V gave up 2 bases and J gave up 0 bases; unmatched junction bases: 8. Germline loops: CDR1 MDHEN, CDR2 SYDVKM. For the CDR3, the DNA is TGTGCCAGCAGTTTACTCGACAGGGGGATGATCTCTGGAAACACCATATATTTT. It encodes CASSLLDRGMISGNTIYF.

This chain uses TRBV15 with TRBJ2-1; D is unclear. The CDR3 has 14 residues. CDR1 and CDR2 from the germline V gene are LNHNV and YYDKDF (reference sequence). Trimming removed 0 bases at V and 6 bases at J, with 9 bases between. The CDR3 nucleotides read TGTGCCACCAGCAGAGATAGCCCCTCCAATGAGCAGTTCTTC. Amino acid sequence: CATSRDSPSNEQFF.

CDR3 nucleotides: TGTGCCACCAGCAGAGAACAGGGGGTGACTGAAGCTTTCTTT. It is translated as CATSREQGVTEAFF. The chain carries TRBV15 and TRBJ1-1; TRBD1 matches at 8 bases. Germline lookup yields CDR1 LNHNV and CDR2 YYDKDF (reference sequence). This CDR3 contains 14 residues. Unmatched junction bases numbered 2, after V lost 0 bases and J lost 5 bases.

This sequence joins TRBV3-1 (or the pseudogene TRBV3-2) and TRBJ1-1, with 7 positions matching TRBD1. The CDR3 consists of 13 residues. Germline CDR1 LGHDT, CDR2 YNNKEL (reference sequence). J lost 9 bases, V lost 0 bases, and 4 bases had no gene match. CDR3 in amino acids: CASSQEVRGQAFF. The CDR3 DNA reads as TGTGCCAGCAGCCAAGAAGTAAGGGGGCAAGCTTTCTTT.

The chain joins TRBV28 to TRBJ1-1; unclear D gene. CDR3 size: 13 residues. Trimming pared 11 bases from V and 4 bases from J, leaving 17 bases between. The V gene's germline CDR1 is MDHEN and CDR2 SYDVKM. The CDR3 nucleotides read TGTGCCTCGATCGGGTCAGTCGCCACTGAAGCTTTCTTT. Amino acid sequence: CASIGSVATEAFF.

This chain joins TRBV24-1 and TRBJ2-1, with 8 bases that match TRBD2. CDR1 is KGHDR, CDR2 SFDVKD, per germline. The CDR3 is 17 amino acids. Trimming removed 4 bases from V and 0 bases from J; junction bases left unmatched: 7. The CDR3 nucleotides read TGTGCCACCAGTGACCCTGTGAGCGGGAGCTCCTACAATGAGCAGTTCTTC. This translates into CATSDPVSGSSYNEQFF.

V is TRBV2 and J is TRBJ1-5; unclear D gene. The germline gives CDR1 SNHLY, CDR2 FYNNEI. V lost 6 bases and J 7 bases, leaving 16 bases between the germline ends. The CDR3 length is 14 residues. In nucleotides, the CDR3 is TGTGCCAGCAGCGGCTTGGGCTCCCGGCAGCCCCAGCATTTT. It is translated as CASSGLGSRQPQHF.

The chain is built from TRBV19 and TRBJ1-5, with TRBD1 matching 9 bases. V dropped 5 bases and J dropped 4; count of bases not matched to a gene: 6. Germline CDR1 is LNHDA and CDR2 is SQIVND (reference sequence). CDR3 length: 15 amino acids. The CDR3 nucleotides are TGTGCCAGTAGTCCGGGGACAGGGTATAATCAGCCCCAGCATTTT. This sequence encodes CASSPGTGYNQPQHF.

The gene calls are TRBV19 and TRBJ2-5, with 8 nucleotides matching TRBD2. V gave up 6 bases and J gave up 5 bases; unmatched junction bases: 8. The CDR3 spans 14 residues. Germline V lookup: CDR1 LNHDA, CDR2 SQIVND (reference sequence). This CDR3 is CASSRKGGRETQYF. The CDR3 DNA sequence: TGTGCCAGTAGCAGAAAGGGCGGGAGGGAGACCCAGTACTTC.

The chain links TRBV7-3 to TRBJ2-3, with 8 nucleotides matching TRBD1. This CDR3 region has 14 residues. V was pared by 5 bases and J by 3 bases, with 4 bases of the junction left unmatched. Germline V lookup: CDR1 SGHTA, CDR2 FQGTGA. The CDR3 bases are TGTGCCAGCAGCCGCGGACAGGGAACAGATACGCAGTATTTT. Translated, it gives CASSRGQGTDTQYF.

The chain carries TRBV21-1 and TRBJ2-7; no check of the table's D call, TRBD1, against the DNA was made. TRBV21-1 is designated a pseudogene. This CDR3 is 13 amino acids long. CDR3 in amino acids: CASRRGTVWEQYF. In nucleotides, the CDR3 is TGTGCCAGCAGAAGGGGGACAGTCTGGGAGCAGTACTTC.